One and the same sample provided the 17 T cell receptor beta chains below, sequenced in a study of blood T cell repertoires in COVID-19 (dated by TCRdb to the early 2020s). Libraries were constructed by the immunoSEQ multiplex PCR assay. TCRdb retrieved this table from immuneACCESS and kept in-frame rearrangements only. Not all clones are present; in checked studies, unresolved V genes account for under half, and no reason is known for the remainder. The sample yields about 190,000 clones; roughly 90% were counted once. Jointly, the top ten make up roughly 6.7% of the sample. Material: peripheral blood. These receptor sequences come from a man between 40 and 49 years old with acute or convalescent COVID-19.

The chain employs TRBV10-3 and TRBJ2-3; 7 nucleotides agree with TRBD1. This CDR3 spans 19 amino acids. Germline CDR1 and CDR2: ENHRY and SYGVKD. With 0 bases clipped from V and 1 base from J, the junction kept 13 bases outside the gene matches. CDR3 in amino acids: CAISESPLTRQGGTDTQYF. For the CDR3, the DNA is TGTGCCATCAGTGAGTCGCCCCTAACCCGACAGGGAGGCACAGATACGCAGTATTTT.

The CDR3 sequence is CASSQALQGRGQPQHF. The CDR3 region has the DNA TGCGCCAGCAGCCAAGCTCTACAGGGGAGAGGTCAGCCCCAGCATTTT. The V call is TRBV4-1, the J call TRBJ1-5; 7 bases map to TRBD1. The V gene's germline CDR1 is MGHRA and CDR2 YSYEKL. CDR3 size: 16 residues. V was pared by 1 base and J by 6 bases, with 9 bases of the junction left unmatched.

This clone was counted once. The chain uses TRBV6-1 and TRBJ2-7, with TRBD1 matching over 8 bases. This CDR3 spans 14 amino acids. The V gene's germline CDR1 is MNHNS and CDR2 SASEGT. With V trimmed by 3 bases and J by 4 bases, 5 bases remained unmatched. The CDR3 DNA is TGTGCCAGCAGTGAGATGGACAGGGCTTACGAGCAGTACTTC. The encoded protein is CASSEMDRAYEQYF.

The chain carries TRBV6-5 and TRBJ1-2; D not certain. This CDR3 has 13 residues. V lost 6 bases and J 2 bases, leaving 10 bases between the germline ends. CDR1 and CDR2 from the germline V gene are MNHEY and SVGAGI. CDR3 DNA: TGTGCCAGCAGGGGCCGCGAGAACTATGGCTACACCTTC. Translating gives CASRGRENYGYTF.

The V and J genes are TRBV7-9 and TRBJ2-3; D might be TRBD1 (7 bases). This CDR3 spans 16 amino acids. V was shortened by 1 base and J by 2 bases, with 13 bases between the two germline ends. The germline CDR1 and CDR2 sequences are SEHNR and FQNEAQ (reference sequence). The CDR3 sequence: CASSLGRGRVTDTQYF. CDR3 in DNA: TGTGCCAGCAGCTTAGGGAGGGGGCGCGTCACAGATACGCAGTATTTT.

The gene calls are TRBV6-2 or TRBV6-3 and TRBJ2-7; tentative D call: TRBD1 (6 bases). This CDR3 region has 14 residues. The V end lost 5 bases, the J end lost 4 bases, and 15 bases lay between the germline ends. Germline V gene sequence: CDR1 MNHEY, CDR2 SVGEGT. CDR3 bases: TGTGCCAGCAGTATCTGGACAGACCTTTACGAGCAGTACTTC. Residues: CASSIWTDLYEQYF.

This chain joins TRBV27 and TRBJ2-1, with D possibly TRBD1 on 6 matching bases. This CDR3 is built from 15 residues. Per germline, CDR1 MNHEY and CDR2 SMNVEV (reference sequence). Trimming stripped 6 bases from V and 2 bases from J, with 14 bases between. CDR3 sequence reads: CASRLQGVPYNEQFF. CDR3 coding DNA: TGTGCCAGCAGACTACAGGGTGTCCCCTACAATGAGCAGTTCTTC.

V and J are TRBV18 and TRBJ1-3; D uncertain. The V end was cut by 6 bases, the J end by 1 base, with 13 bases between. This CDR3 has 15 residues. Germline assignment: CDR1 KGHSH and CDR2 LQKENI. CDR3 region: CASSPSVGSGNTIYF. The CDR3 coding sequence is TGTGCCAGCTCCCCTTCGGTCGGGTCTGGAAACACCATATATTTT.

The rearrangement uses TRBV7-2 and TRBJ1-3, with D perhaps TRBD1 (5 bases). Germline CDR1 is SGHTA and CDR2 is FQGNSA. The CDR3 spans 17 residues. Trimming removed 4 bases from V and 4 bases from J, with 20 bases in between. The CDR3 DNA reads TGTGCCAGCAGCTCACTACCGACAGCTGACGCGGGAAACACCATATATTTT. Translation: CASSSLPTADAGNTIYF.

Note on this clone: Other DNA sequences within the sample encode an identical CDR3. V usage is TRBV7-2 and J usage is TRBJ2-3; D may be TRBD2 (6 bases). V lost 0 bases, J lost 1 base, and 8 bases lay in between. The CDR3 runs 15 residues. Germline V gene lookup returns CDR1 SGHTA and CDR2 FQGNSA. This chain's CDR3 is CASSLATGGTDTQYF. The CDR3 DNA reads as TGTGCCAGCAGCTTAGCCACGGGGGGCACAGATACGCAGTATTTT.

The chain couples TRBV3-1 (or the pseudogene TRBV3-2) to TRBJ1-1; TRBD1 matches at 9 bases. The germline V gene encodes CDR1 LGHDT and CDR2 YNNKEL (reference sequence). Unmatched junction bases numbered 2, after V lost 4 bases and J lost 2 bases. CDR3 length: 14 amino acids. The CDR3 region has the DNA TGTGCCAGCAGCCGGACAGGGGCAAACACTGAAGCTTTCTTT. Encoded protein: CASSRTGANTEAFF.

The chain joins TRBV10-3 to TRBJ1-1; 7 bases are shared with TRBD1. The germline V gene encodes CDR1 ENHRY and CDR2 SYGVKD. V shed 6 bases, J shed 1 base, and the junction held 2 bases outside the gene matches. There are 13 residues in the CDR3. CDR3 sequence (DNA): TGTGCCATCAGGGGACAGAAGAACACTGAAGCTTTCTTT. Its translation is CAIRGQKNTEAFF.

The gene calls are TRBV27 and TRBJ2-3, with 7 bases matching TRBD1. The CDR3 is 14 amino acids. Germline values: CDR1 MNHEY, CDR2 SMNVEV (reference sequence). J lost 10 bases, V lost 5 bases, and 12 bases had no gene match. The CDR3 DNA is TGTGCCAGCAGTATTACCCGGGACAGTCGCCCGCAGTATTTT. This gives the protein CASSITRDSRPQYF.

Concerning this clone itself: The sample carries other DNA sequences with the same CDR3. V gene TRBV10-3 combines with J gene TRBJ1-5; D is perhaps TRBD1 (6 bases). This CDR3 region has 15 residues. The germline CDR1 and CDR2 sequences are ENHRY and SYGVKD. The germline V and J ends were trimmed by 2 bases and 4 bases, with 12 bases remaining between them. The CDR3 nucleotides are TGTGCCATCAGTGAGACCAGAGGGGGAAATCAGCCCCAGCATTTT. Its translation is CAISETRGGNQPQHF.

V usage is TRBV5-5 and J usage is TRBJ1-5; D is perhaps TRBD1 (5 bases). The CDR3 is 14 amino acids. The germline CDR1 and CDR2 sequences are SGHKS and YYEKEE (reference sequence). Trimming cost V 4 bases and J 2 bases, with 10 bases left between them. This CDR3 reads CASSRGGGNQPQHF. The CDR3, as DNA: TGTGCCAGCAGCAGGGGAGGCGGCAATCAGCCCCAGCATTTT. Drawing the rest from reference TRBV5-5 and TRBJ1-5, the complete variable domain is DAGVTQSPTHLIKTRGQQVTLRCSPISGHKSVSWYQQVLGQGPQFIFQYYEKEERGRGNFPDRFSARQFPNYSSELNVNALLLGDSALYLCASSRGGGNQPQHFGDGTRLSIL.

CDR3 sequence reads: CASSTPPGRDTGELFF. CDR3 DNA: TGTGCCAGCAGCACACCCCCTGGCAGGGACACCGGGGAGCTGTTTTTT. V is TRBV5-6 and J is TRBJ2-2; D perhaps matches TRBD1 (5 bases). Trimming shortened V by 4 bases and J by 3 bases, and 16 bases separated the two germline ends. The CDR3 runs to 16 residues. The germline gives CDR1 SGHDT, CDR2 YYEEEE.

CDR3 residues: CASTGTGYEQYF. The CDR3 nucleotides are TGTGCCAGCACCGGGACAGGCTACGAGCAGTACTTC. V is TRBV25-1 and J is TRBJ2-7; 8 nucleotides align to TRBD1. The V gene's germline CDR1 is MGHDK and CDR2 SYGVNS. V lost 7 bases, J lost 3 bases, and 2 bases stayed unmatched. This CDR3 contains 12 residues.